This T cell receptor (beta chain) stems from a study of identical twins. There are a few counts of this clonotype. Its matching antigen is unknown. Healthy Caucasians provided all donations. Broader study findings: In monozygotic twins, models underestimated the sharing of out-of-frame TCR alpha.

The CDR3 sequence is 13 residues long. Germline loops: CDR1 SGHVS, CDR2 FNYEAQ. V was pared by 3 bases and J by 5 bases, with 11 bases between. TCRdb reprocessed the 5' RACE reads via MiXCR and lists one record per CDR3 protein. The data hold approximately 600,000 distinct CDR3 sequences, with nearly 10% observed a single time. This sample was shared with a second study, whose subject was yellow fever vaccine responses in identical twins.

This TCR was sampled from a woman aged 18-29 years in good health. The sequenced material came from PBMCs. V and J are TRBV7-6 and TRBJ2-7, with TRBD2 as a possible D gene (6 bases). CDR3 DNA: TGTGCCAGCAGCTTCGAGGAGGGCCACGAGCAGTACTTC. It yields the protein CASSFEEGHEQYF.